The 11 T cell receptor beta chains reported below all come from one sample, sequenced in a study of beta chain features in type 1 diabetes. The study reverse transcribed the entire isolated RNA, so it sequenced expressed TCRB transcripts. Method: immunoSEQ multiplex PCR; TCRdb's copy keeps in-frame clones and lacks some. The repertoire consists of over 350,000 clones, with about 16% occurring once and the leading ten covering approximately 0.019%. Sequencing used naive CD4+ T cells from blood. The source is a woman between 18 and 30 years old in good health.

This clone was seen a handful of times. The CDR3 here is CSVRTGSRGDEQYF. CDR3 nucleotides: TGCAGCGTGAGGACAGGATCGAGGGGAGACGAGCAGTACTTC. This sequence joins TRBV29-1 and TRBJ2-7; TRBD1 aligns across 7 bases. Unmatched junction bases numbered 13, after V lost 6 bases and J lost 5 bases. The CDR3 runs to 14 residues. Germline V gives CDR1 SQVTM, CDR2 ANQGSEA.

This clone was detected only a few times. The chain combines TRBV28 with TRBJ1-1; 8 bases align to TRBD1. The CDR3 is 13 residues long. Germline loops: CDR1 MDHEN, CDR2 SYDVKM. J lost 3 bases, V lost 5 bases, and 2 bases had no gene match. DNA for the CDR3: TGTGCCAGCAGTGAGGGACAGGACACTGAAGCTTTCTTT. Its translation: CASSEGQDTEAFF.

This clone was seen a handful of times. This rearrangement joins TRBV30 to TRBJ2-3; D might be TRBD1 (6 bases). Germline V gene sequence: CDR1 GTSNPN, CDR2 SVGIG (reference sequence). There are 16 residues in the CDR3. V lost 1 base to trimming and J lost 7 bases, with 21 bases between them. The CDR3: CAWSEVGRGRWHTQYF. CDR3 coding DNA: TGTGCCTGGAGTGAGGTCGGCAGGGGAAGATGGCATACGCAGTATTTT.

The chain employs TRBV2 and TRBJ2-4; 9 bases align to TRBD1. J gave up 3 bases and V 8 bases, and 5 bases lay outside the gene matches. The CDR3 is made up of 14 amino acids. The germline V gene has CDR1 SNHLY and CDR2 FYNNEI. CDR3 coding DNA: TGTGCCAGCCACCAGGGACAGGGCAAAAACATTCAGTACTTC. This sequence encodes CASHQGQGKNIQYF. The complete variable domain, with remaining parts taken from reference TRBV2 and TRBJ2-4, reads EPEVTQTPSHQVTQMGQEVILRCVPISNHLYFYWYRQILGQKVEFLVSFYNNEISEKSEIFDDQFSVERPDGSNFTLKIRSTKLEDSAMYFCASHQGQGKNIQYFGAGTRLSVL.

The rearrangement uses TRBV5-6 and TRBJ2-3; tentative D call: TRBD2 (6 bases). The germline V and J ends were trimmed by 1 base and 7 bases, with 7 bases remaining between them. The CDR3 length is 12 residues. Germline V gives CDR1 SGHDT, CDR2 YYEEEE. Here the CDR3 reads CASSLREYTQYF. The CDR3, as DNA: TGTGCCAGCAGCTTGCGGGAGTATACGCAGTATTTT.

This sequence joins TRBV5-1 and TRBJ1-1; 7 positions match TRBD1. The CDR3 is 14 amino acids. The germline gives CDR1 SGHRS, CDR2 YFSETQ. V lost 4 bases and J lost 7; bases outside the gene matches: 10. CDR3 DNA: TGCGCCAGCAGCCCACTGACAGGGCGGGGTGAAGCTTTCTTT. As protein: CASSPLTGRGEAFF.

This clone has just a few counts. CDR3 in amino acids: CASSHLSGVPKNIQYF. The CDR3 DNA follows: TGCGCCAGCAGCCACTTGTCAGGGGTGCCCAAAAACATTCAGTACTTC. The chain links TRBV4-1 to TRBJ2-4; TRBD1 might be the D (6 bases). V gave up 3 bases and J gave up 2 bases, with 14 bases separating them. Germline lookup yields CDR1 MGHRA and CDR2 YSYEKL. The CDR3 runs 16 residues.

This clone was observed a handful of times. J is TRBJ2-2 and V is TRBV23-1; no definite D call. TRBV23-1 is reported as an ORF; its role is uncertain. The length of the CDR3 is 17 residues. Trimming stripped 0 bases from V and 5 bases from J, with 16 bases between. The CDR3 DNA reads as TGCGCCAGCAGTCAATCGAGGAATAGTCCGGCAACCGGGGAGCTGTTTTTT. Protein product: CASSQSRNSPATGELFF.

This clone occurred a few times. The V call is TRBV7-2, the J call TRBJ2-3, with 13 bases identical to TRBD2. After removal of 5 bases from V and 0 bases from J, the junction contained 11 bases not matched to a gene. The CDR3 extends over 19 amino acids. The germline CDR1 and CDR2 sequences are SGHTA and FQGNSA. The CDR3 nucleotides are TGTGCCAGCAGCCCCCCGGGACTAGCGGGAATGAGGAGCACAGATACGCAGTATTTT. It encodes CASSPPGLAGMRSTDTQYF.

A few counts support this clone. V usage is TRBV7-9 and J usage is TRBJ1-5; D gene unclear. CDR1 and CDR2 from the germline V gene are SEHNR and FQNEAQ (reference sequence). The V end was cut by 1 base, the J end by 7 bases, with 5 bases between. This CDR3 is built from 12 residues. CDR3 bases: TGTGCCAGCAGCTTAGGGCAGCAGCCCCAGCATTTT. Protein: CASSLGQQPQHF.

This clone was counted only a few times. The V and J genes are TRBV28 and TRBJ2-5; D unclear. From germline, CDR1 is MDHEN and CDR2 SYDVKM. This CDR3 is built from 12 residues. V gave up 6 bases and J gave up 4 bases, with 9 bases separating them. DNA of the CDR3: TGTGCCAGCAGATCACCACTAGAGACCCAGTACTTC. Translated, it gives CASRSPLETQYF.